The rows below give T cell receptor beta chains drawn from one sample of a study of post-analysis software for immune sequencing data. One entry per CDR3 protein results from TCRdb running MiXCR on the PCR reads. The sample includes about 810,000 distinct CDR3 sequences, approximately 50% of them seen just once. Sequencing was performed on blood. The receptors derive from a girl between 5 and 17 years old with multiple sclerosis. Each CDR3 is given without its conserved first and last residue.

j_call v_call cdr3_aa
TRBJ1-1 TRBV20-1 SAKAGHPNTEAF
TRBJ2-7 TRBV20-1 SATGGGGGASPYNEQY
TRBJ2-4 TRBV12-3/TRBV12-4 ASSHSMQGIQY
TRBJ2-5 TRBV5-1 ASSLDREQREQY
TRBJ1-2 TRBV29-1 SVAQGGSDYGYT
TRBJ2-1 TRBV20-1 SASGLAGGNEQF
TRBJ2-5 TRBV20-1 SAPTWDVEETQY
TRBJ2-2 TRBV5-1 ASSVTTGAQNTGELF
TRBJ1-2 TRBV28 ASSSPMGGTDYGYT
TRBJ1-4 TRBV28 ASSQWALRQGNEKLF
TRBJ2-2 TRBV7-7 ASSLEDHTGELF